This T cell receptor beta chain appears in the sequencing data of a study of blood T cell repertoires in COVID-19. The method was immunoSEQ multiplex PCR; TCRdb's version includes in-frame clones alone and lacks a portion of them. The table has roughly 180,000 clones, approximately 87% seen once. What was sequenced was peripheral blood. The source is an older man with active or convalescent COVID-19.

The CDR3 spells CASTTGTGSYGYTF. The CDR3 DNA follows: TGCGCCAGCACCACCGGGACAGGCTCCTATGGCTACACCTTC. The V and J genes are TRBV5-1 and TRBJ1-2; 8 bases match TRBD1. CDR1 is SGHRS, CDR2 YFSETQ, per germline. There are 14 residues in the CDR3. V shed 6 bases and J 4 bases; nucleotides not matched to a gene: 8.